The 20 T cell receptor beta chains reported below all come from one sample, sequenced in a study of graft-versus-host responses after intestinal transplantation. These receptors have no known antigen. TCRdb's table, derived via immunoSEQ multiplex PCR, lists solely in-frame clones and lacks some. The data contain over 85,000 clones, roughly 95% of them singletons. The sample here was unstimulated CD8+ T cells sorted from spleen or lymph node cells, taken before intestinal transplant. Receptors originate from a human donor who received an intestinal transplant.

This clone has just one count. The junction departs from germline at one end; a sequencing error may be responsible. The J gene is TRBJ2-7, the V gene TRBV6-7; D possibly matches TRBD1 or TRBD2 (5 bases each). TRBV6-7 is annotated as an ORF whose role is uncertain. This CDR3 is 11 amino acids long. The CDR3 sequence is CASSYSRDRGF. Written as DNA, the CDR3 is TGTGCCAGCAGTTACTCGAGGGATAGGGGCTTC.

The rearrangement links TRBV6-5 to TRBJ2-3; 9 bases are a match to TRBD1. This CDR3 has 13 amino acids. With V trimmed by 6 bases and J by 4 bases, 2 bases remained unmatched. CDR1 and CDR2 from the germline V gene are MNHEY and SVGAGI. CDR3 bases: TGTGCCAGCAGGGGACAGGGCGCAGATACGCAGTATTTT. Protein sequence: CASRGQGADTQYF.

This clone occurred a few times. The rearrangement joins TRBV5-1 to TRBJ1-3; D is undetermined. CDR1 SGHRS and CDR2 YFSETQ come from the germline V gene. Trimming shortened V by 7 bases and J by 4 bases, and 12 bases separated the two germline ends. This CDR3 region has 13 residues. The CDR3 region is CASGGSPGNTIYF. DNA of the CDR3: TGCGCCAGCGGAGGGTCCCCGGGAAACACCATATATTTT.

For the CDR3, the DNA is TGTGCCAGCACGGGGGCGTACAATGAGCAGTTCTTC. Its protein product is CASTGAYNEQFF. The chain recombines TRBV7-9 with TRBJ2-1; tentatively, D is TRBD1 or TRBD2 (6 bases each). Germline assignment: CDR1 SEHNR and CDR2 FQNEAQ (reference sequence). The V gene lost 7 bases and the J gene lost 4 bases, with 8 bases spanning the gap. CDR3 length equals 12 residues.

V is TRBV6-6 and J is TRBJ1-5; D uncertain. The CDR3 consists of 12 residues. The germline CDR1 and CDR2 sequences are MNHNY and SVGAGI (reference sequence). V was trimmed by 6 bases and J by 4 bases, leaving 7 bases between them. CDR3 loop: CASREGNQPQHF. CDR3 nucleotide sequence: TGTGCCAGCAGAGAGGGAAATCAGCCCCAGCATTTT.

The rearrangement links TRBV27 to TRBJ1-5; 9 nucleotides align to TRBD1. With V trimmed by 4 bases and J by 3 bases, 4 bases remained unmatched. CDR1 and CDR2 from the germline V gene are MNHEY and SMNVEV (reference sequence). This CDR3 contains 15 residues. The CDR3 coding sequence is TGTGCCAGCAGTTCCCGGGACAGGGTCAATCAGCCCCAGCATTTT. Translation: CASSSRDRVNQPQHF.

The chain couples TRBV5-4 to TRBJ2-7; D not certain. Trimming left V 0 bases short and J 4 bases short, with 8 bases between. CDR3 length: 13 residues. Per the germline V gene, CDR1 is SGHNT and CDR2 is YYREEE (reference sequence). As DNA, the CDR3 is TGTGCCAGCAGCTTGGGAAATGGATACGAGCAGTACTTC. This encodes CASSLGNGYEQYF.

The chain employs TRBV5-1 and TRBJ2-4; 8 bases match TRBD2. Germline V gene data show CDR1 as SGHRS and CDR2 as YFSETQ. The CDR3 is 14 amino acids. J was trimmed by 5 bases and V by 5 bases; bases with no gene match: 6. CDR3 coding DNA: TGCGCCAGCAGAGACGGGAGGGTCGAAAACATTCAGTACTTC. This codes for CASRDGRVENIQYF.

Only one count was recorded for this clone. This chain connects TRBV5-1 to TRBJ2-7, with D uncertain. This CDR3 spans 13 amino acids. V gave up 2 bases and J gave up 3 bases, with 9 bases separating them. Looked up from germline, CDR1 is SGHRS and CDR2 is YFSETQ. Written as DNA, the CDR3 is TGCGCCAGCAGCTTTTTGTCCGGCTACGAGCAGTACTTC. This encodes CASSFLSGYEQYF.

The chain uses TRBV6-1 and TRBJ1-2; D ambiguous. The CDR3 contains 11 residues. Per the germline V gene, CDR1 is MNHNS and CDR2 is SASEGT. Trimming removed 1 base from V and 7 bases from J, with 4 bases in between. In nucleotides, the CDR3 is TGTGCCAGCAGTGAAGGTAGTGGCTACACCTTC. Translation gives CASSEGSGYTF.

This clone was picked up a small number of times. The same CDR3 is also encoded by other DNA sequences in this sample. V usage is TRBV7-3 and J usage is TRBJ2-5; D perhaps matches TRBD1 (5 bases). Germline CDR1 reads SGHTA; CDR2 reads FQGTGA. Trimming pared 1 base from V and 3 bases from J, leaving 6 bases between. This CDR3 has 13 residues. CDR3 DNA sequence: TGTGCCAGCAGCTTAATAGGGGAAGAGACCCAGTACTTC. Translated: CASSLIGEETQYF.

This chain links TRBV6-6 with TRBJ2-1; 7 bases are shared with TRBD2. CDR1 and CDR2 from the germline V gene are MNHNY and SVGAGI (reference sequence). This CDR3 has 16 residues. The trim removed 0 bases at V and 5 bases at J, leaving 7 bases unmatched. The CDR3 nucleotides read TGTGCCAGCAGTTACTCGAAGCTAGCGGTACACAATGAGCAGTTCTTC. As protein: CASSYSKLAVHNEQFF.

V and J are TRBV11-2 and TRBJ2-5; the D is unclear. CDR3 length: 15 amino acids. Germline CDR1 reads SGHAT; CDR2 reads FQNNGV. The V end lost 4 bases, the J end lost 0 bases, and 12 bases lay between the germline ends. The CDR3 loop is CASSSTSDYQETQYF. CDR3 bases: TGTGCCAGCAGCTCCACCTCGGATTACCAAGAGACCCAGTACTTC.

The chain recombines TRBV28 with TRBJ1-2; 8 bases map to TRBD1. The CDR3 consists of 15 residues. Germline-derived CDR1 and CDR2 are MDHEN and SYDVKM. The ends lost 1 base at V and 7 bases at J; junction bases unmatched: 8. The DNA for the CDR3 is TGTGCCAGCAGTTTATCTTACACAGGGGGTCTTGGCTACACCTTC. Amino acids: CASSLSYTGGLGYTF.

The gene calls are TRBV29-1 and TRBJ2-1; TRBD2 might be the D (5 bases). Germline V gene data show CDR1 as SQVTM and CDR2 as ANQGSEA. V shed 4 bases and J shed 6 bases, with 13 bases lying between them. The CDR3 contains 13 residues. The CDR3 DNA is TGCAGCGTTGCTGAGGGCCGCGGCAATGAGCAGTTCTTC. It specifies CSVAEGRGNEQFF.

This clone was counted between two and nine times. The chain is built from TRBV18 and TRBJ1-4; D gene ambiguous. Trimming shortened V by 0 bases and J by 10 bases, and 15 bases separated the two germline ends. This CDR3 comprises 15 residues. Germline lookup yields CDR1 KGHSH and CDR2 LQKENI. The CDR3 spells CASSPPTSPVGKLFF. The CDR3 DNA reads TGTGCCAGCTCACCACCGACATCTCCAGTGGGAAAACTGTTTTTT.

Concerning this clone itself: This same CDR3 is encoded by further DNA sequences in the sample. This chain connects TRBV15 to TRBJ1-5; unclear D gene. Germline CDR1 and CDR2: LNHNV and YYDKDF (reference sequence). This CDR3 is built from 14 residues. V was cut by 0 bases and J by 2 bases, with 5 bases left in between. CDR3 sequence reads: CATSRDRGNQPQHF. The DNA for the CDR3 is TGTGCCACCAGCAGAGACAGAGGCAATCAGCCCCAGCATTTT.

The chain has TRBV4-2 and TRBJ2-5; no definite D call. Germline-derived CDR1 and CDR2 are LGHNA and YNFKEQ. CDR3 length: 14 residues. Trimming stripped 0 bases from V and 5 bases from J, with 10 bases between. CDR3 sequence (DNA): TGTGCCAGCAGCCAAGAGGGTATATGGGAGACCCAGTACTTC. This sequence encodes CASSQEGIWETQYF.

The chain recombines TRBV7-6 with TRBJ1-1; D is undetermined. Trimming removed 1 base from V and 1 base from J, with 4 bases in between. Germline V gene data show CDR1 as SGHVS and CDR2 as FNYEAQ. The CDR3 has 13 residues. The DNA for the CDR3 is TGTGCCAGCAGCTTAGAGGGGAACACTGAAGCTTTCTTT. The encoded protein is CASSLEGNTEAFF. Based on the CDR3 plus reference TRBV7-6 and TRBJ1-1, the full variable domain is GAGVSQSPRYKVTKRGQDVALRCDPISGHVSLYWYRQALGQGPEFLTYFNYEAQQDKSGLPNDRFSAERPEGSISTLTIQRTEQRDSAMYRCASSLEGNTEAFFGQGTRLTVV.

The V and J genes are TRBV5-4 and TRBJ2-7, with 9 bases that match TRBD2. This CDR3 comprises 15 residues. J was trimmed by 7 bases and V by 2 bases; bases with no gene match: 10. The germline V gene encodes CDR1 SGHNT and CDR2 YYREEE (reference sequence). Here the CDR3 DNA reads TGTGCCAGCAGCTTATGGGGACTAGCCCCTAGTGAGCAGTACTTC. Translating it yields CASSLWGLAPSEQYF.